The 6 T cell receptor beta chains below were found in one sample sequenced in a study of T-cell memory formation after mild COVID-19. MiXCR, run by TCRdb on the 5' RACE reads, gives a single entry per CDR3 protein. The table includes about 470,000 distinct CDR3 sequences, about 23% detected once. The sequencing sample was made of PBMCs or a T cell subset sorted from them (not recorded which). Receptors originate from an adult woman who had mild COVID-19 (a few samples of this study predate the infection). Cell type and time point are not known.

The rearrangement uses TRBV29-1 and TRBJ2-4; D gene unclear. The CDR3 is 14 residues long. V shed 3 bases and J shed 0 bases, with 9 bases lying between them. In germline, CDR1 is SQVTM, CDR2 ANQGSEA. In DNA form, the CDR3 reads TGCAGCGTTGAGGCACCGGCAGCCAAAAACATTCAGTACTTC. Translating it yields CSVEAPAAKNIQYF. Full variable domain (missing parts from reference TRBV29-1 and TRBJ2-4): SAVISQKPSRDICQRGTSLTIQCQVDSQVTMMFWYRQQPGQSLTLIATANQGSEATYESGFVIDKFPISRPNLTFSTLTVSNMSPEDSSIYLCSVEAPAAKNIQYFGAGTRLSVL.

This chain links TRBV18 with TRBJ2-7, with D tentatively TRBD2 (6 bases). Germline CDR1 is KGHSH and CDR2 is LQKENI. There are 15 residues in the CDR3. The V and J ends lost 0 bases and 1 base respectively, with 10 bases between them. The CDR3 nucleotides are TGTGCCAGCTCACCACCTTCCCGGGGGTCCTACGAGCAGTACTTC. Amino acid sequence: CASSPPSRGSYEQYF.

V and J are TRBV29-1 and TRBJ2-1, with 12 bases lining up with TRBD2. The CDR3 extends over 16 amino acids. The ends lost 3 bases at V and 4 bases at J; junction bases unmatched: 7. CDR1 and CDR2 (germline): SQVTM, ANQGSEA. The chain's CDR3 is CSVDSGGLAGYNEQFF. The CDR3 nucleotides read TGCAGCGTTGACAGCGGGGGACTAGCGGGTTACAATGAGCAGTTCTTC.

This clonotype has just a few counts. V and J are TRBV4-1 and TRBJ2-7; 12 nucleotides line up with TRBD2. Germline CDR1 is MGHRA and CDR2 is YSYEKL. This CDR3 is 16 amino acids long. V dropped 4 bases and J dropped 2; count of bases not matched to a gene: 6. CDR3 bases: TGCGCCAGCAGCCGATCTCTAGCGGGAGGGCCCTACGAGCAGTACTTC. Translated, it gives CASSRSLAGGPYEQYF.

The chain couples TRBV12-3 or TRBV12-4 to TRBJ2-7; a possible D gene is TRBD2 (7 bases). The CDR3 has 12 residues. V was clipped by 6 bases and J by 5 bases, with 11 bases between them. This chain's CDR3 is CASRLGGHEQYF. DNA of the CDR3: TGTGCCAGCAGACTGGGGGGGCACGAGCAGTACTTC.

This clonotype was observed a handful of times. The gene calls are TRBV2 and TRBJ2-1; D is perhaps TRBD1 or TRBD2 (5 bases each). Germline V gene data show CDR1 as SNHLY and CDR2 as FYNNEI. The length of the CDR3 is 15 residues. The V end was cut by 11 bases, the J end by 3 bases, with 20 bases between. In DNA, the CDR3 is TGTGCCTGCCATGGGGGTGCGGACCGCTACAATGAGCAGTTCTTC. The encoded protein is CACHGGADRYNEQFF. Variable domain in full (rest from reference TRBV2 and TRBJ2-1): EPEVTQTPSHQVTQMGQEVILRCVPISNHLYFYWYRQILGQKVEFLVSFYNNEISEKSEIFDDQFSVERPDGSNFTLKIRSTKLEDSAMYFCACHGGADRYNEQFFGPGTRLTVL.